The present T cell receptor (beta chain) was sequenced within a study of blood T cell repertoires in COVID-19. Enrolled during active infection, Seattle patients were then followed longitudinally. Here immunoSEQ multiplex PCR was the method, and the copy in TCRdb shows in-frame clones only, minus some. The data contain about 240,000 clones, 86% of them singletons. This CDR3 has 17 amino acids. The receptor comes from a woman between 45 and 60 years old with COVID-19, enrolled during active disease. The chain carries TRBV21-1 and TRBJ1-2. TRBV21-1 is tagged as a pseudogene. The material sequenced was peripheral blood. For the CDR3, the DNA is TGTGCCAGCAGCAACGGGGGCGATCGGGGAGGGTTGGATGGCTACACCTTC. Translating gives CASSNGGDRGGLDGYTF.